This record looks at one TCR beta chain sequence and its context. In the authors' workflow: From reference gene primer amplification, estimates of nucleated cell counts were derived. Using immunoSEQ multiplex PCR, the repertoire was profiled, and TCRdb retains in-frame clones only, with some absent. V, J and clone size reflect that table, while D and trimming were determined from the DNA. The sample includes 58,000 or so clones, under 85% of them seen just once. The source of the sample is a study of blood T cell repertoires in COVID-19. At the level of the study: Sample material is recorded as cDNA or gDNA derived from T cells, B-cell-depleted T cells, or PBMCs.

The CDR3 covers 13 residues. Trimming removed 5 bases from V and 5 bases from J, with 12 bases in between. Germline V gene sequence: CDR1 MDHEN, CDR2 SYDVKM. The chain joins TRBV28 to TRBJ1-2; D remains unclear. The receptor was isolated from a woman of 80 years or more with acute or convalescent COVID-19. Material for sequencing was peripheral blood. CDR3 in amino acids: CASSPQAGYGYTF. The DNA of the CDR3 is TGTGCCAGCAGTCCCCAGGCAGGATATGGCTACACCTTC.